This T cell receptor beta chain was sequenced in a study of blood T cell repertoires in COVID-19. Study background: Acute and convalescent COVID-19 samples came from the United States, Italy and Spain. PBMCs, B-cell-depleted T cells, or T cells were the source of the cDNA or gDNA that made up the material.

In the source study's methods: Estimation of nucleated cell counts was performed using reference gene primer amplification. Method: immunoSEQ multiplex PCR; TCRdb's copy keeps in-frame clones and lacks some. V and J calls and clone size follow that table, whereas D and trimming were derived from the DNA. The repertoire includes 200,000 to 250,000 clones, 86% of them detected once, and less than 8% sits in the top ten. The sequenced sample consisted of peripheral blood. The receptor was isolated from a man in his fifties or sixties with acute or convalescent COVID-19.

CDR3 residues: CASSTGTDLTEQFF. CDR3 nucleotides: TGTGCCAGCAGTACCGGGACAGATCTTACTGAGCAGTTCTTC. The V and J genes are TRBV6-2 or TRBV6-3 and TRBJ2-1; 7 bases match TRBD1. The junction had 10 bases not matched to a gene; V was cut back by 5 bases and J by 9 bases. There are 14 residues in the CDR3. CDR1 MNHEY and CDR2 SVGEGT come from the germline V gene.